This T cell receptor (beta chain) was obtained from a study of Graves' ophthalmopathy and Graves' hyperthyroidism. The study amplified TCR beta CDR3 regions using RNA transcripts. Following a first-round RT-PCR that used HTBI primers, a second-round multiplex PCR was carried out. One entry per CDR3 protein, called by TCRdb with MiXCR from the multiplex PCR reads. The sample yields 300,000 to 450,000 distinct CDR3 sequences, approximately 17% seen once. Germline V lookup: CDR1 MNHEY, CDR2 SVGEGT. CDR3 length: 15 residues. J gave up 5 bases and V 6 bases, and 12 bases lay outside the gene matches. Hyperthyroidism was classified as stable if no ophthalmopathy occurred within 18 months of follow-up.

V gene TRBV6-2 or TRBV6-3 combines with J gene TRBJ2-5; 7 bases fit TRBD1. This sequence was found in an adult woman with stable Graves' hyperthyroidism. The sequencing input was peripheral blood. CDR3 bases: TGTGCCAGCAGCGACCGGGACAGTGGTGGGGAGACCCAGTACTTC. Its translation is CASSDRDSGGETQYF.